The clone carrying this T cell receptor (beta chain) appeared a few times. The antigen is not known. The data originate from a study of response to subunit inactivated influenza vaccine. Study conclusions and caveats: Only a handful of new T cells, the authors suggested, are recruited with each seasonal influenza vaccination.

Germline CDR1 MGHRA, CDR2 YSYEKL. The V end lost 0 bases, the J end lost 5 bases, and 10 bases lay between the germline ends. The length of the CDR3 is 15 residues. TCRdb fed the RT-PCR reads into MiXCR, producing one record per CDR3 protein. The sample holds roughly 550,000 distinct CDR3 sequences, under 25% seen once. A further study also used this sample, focusing on T cells expressing NK-cell markers. That source reports: 5'RACE template switching with UMIs generated TCR beta cDNA. Repertoires of TCR beta were obtained from T cells sorted as CD3+CD56+NKG2C+, CD3+CD56+NKG2C- and CD3+CD56-NKG2C+. The sequencing cohort of eight donors included seven HCMV-seropositive individuals and one seronegative individual. It is unclear if expanded NKG2C-expressing clones target HCMV antigens.

The material was CD4+ T cells sorted from PBMCs, obtained about 12 days after vaccination. The clonotype originates from a man aged 50-60 years who received an inactivated influenza vaccine. V is TRBV4-1 and J is TRBJ2-2; no clear D. The CDR3 sequence: CASSQEAGDTGELFF. The CDR3 coding sequence is TGCGCCAGCAGCCAAGAAGCCGGAGATACCGGGGAGCTGTTTTTT.